The 11 T cell receptor beta chains reported below all come from one sample, sequenced in a study of blood T cell repertoires in COVID-19. Generated by immunoSEQ multiplex PCR, the TCRdb table keeps only in-frame clones and is missing some. Found here are about 140,000 clones, 80% of them singletons; the top ten hold 3.5%. The sample consisted of peripheral blood. These TCRs come from a man in his 70s who had recovered from COVID-19.

The chain recombines TRBV7-2 with TRBJ2-7; 7 positions match TRBD2. In germline, CDR1 is SGHTA, CDR2 FQGNSA. J gave up 3 bases and V 1 base, and 6 bases lay outside the gene matches. There are 15 residues in the CDR3. The CDR3 protein is CASSLEASGSYEQYF. The CDR3 nucleotides read TGTGCCAGCAGCTTAGAAGCTAGCGGTAGCTACGAGCAGTACTTC.

V is TRBV18 and J is TRBJ2-7; TRBD1 might be the D (5 bases). Germline CDR1 KGHSH, CDR2 LQKENI. The CDR3 sequence is 13 residues long. V was trimmed by 0 bases and J by 3 bases, leaving 6 bases between them. DNA of the CDR3: TGTGCCAGCTCACCACCGACAGTCTACGAGCAGTACTTC. Encoded protein: CASSPPTVYEQYF.

This clone was recorded only once. The CDR3 protein is CASSPSQGGEDTQYF. CDR3 DNA: TGTGCCAGCTCACCATCCCAGGGGGGCGAGGATACGCAGTATTTT. The V gene is TRBV18, the J gene TRBJ2-3; possibly TRBD1 for D (7 bases). V was pared by 2 bases and J by 6 bases, with 15 bases between. Germline V gene sequence: CDR1 KGHSH, CDR2 LQKENI. This CDR3 comprises 15 residues.

The rearrangement links TRBV29-1 to TRBJ2-2; no clear D. V lost 5 bases to trimming and J lost 6 bases, with 10 bases between them. CDR3 length: 12 residues. Germline-derived CDR1 and CDR2 are SQVTM and ANQGSEA. The CDR3 coding sequence is TGCAGCGTTCCAACAAGTGCCGGGGAGCTGTTTTTT. Amino acid sequence: CSVPTSAGELFF.

The rearrangement joins TRBV5-1 to TRBJ2-7; possibly TRBD2 for D (5 bases). There are 13 residues in the CDR3. CDR1 is SGHRS and CDR2 is YFSETQ in the germline V gene. V was shortened by 2 bases and J by 6 bases, with 12 bases between the two germline ends. The CDR3 DNA reads TGCGCCAGCAGCTTCGGACTTACCGCCGAGCAGTACTTC. This sequence encodes CASSFGLTAEQYF.

This sequence joins TRBV5-4 and TRBJ1-3; maybe TRBD1 (5 bases). The V gene's germline CDR1 is SGHNT and CDR2 YYREEE (reference sequence). The CDR3 extends over 14 amino acids. V lost 1 base and J 4 bases, leaving 9 bases between the germline ends. The CDR3 DNA sequence: TGTGCCAGCAGCTTGAGGGGTGACGGAAACACCATATATTTT. Translating gives CASSLRGDGNTIYF.

The chain is built from TRBV5-4 and TRBJ2-3, with D possibly TRBD2 on 5 matching bases. Germline V gene data show CDR1 as SGHNT and CDR2 as YYREEE (reference sequence). V lost 1 base, J lost 2 bases, and 20 bases lay in between. The CDR3 covers 18 residues. The CDR3 region has the DNA TGTGCCAGCAGCTTGTGGTTCGGTGCAGAGGGCCCCACAGATACGCAGTATTTT. It yields the protein CASSLWFGAEGPTDTQYF.

V gene TRBV6-2 or TRBV6-3 combines with J gene TRBJ2-3; no reliable D call. Per germline, CDR1 MNHEY and CDR2 SVGEGT. CDR3 length equals 17 residues. V shed 2 bases and J shed 4 bases, with 19 bases lying between them. CDR3 region: CASSYLRRKIGADTQYF. CDR3 DNA: TGTGCCAGCAGTTACCTGCGGAGAAAAATAGGCGCAGATACGCAGTATTTT.

The genes are TRBV7-9 and TRBJ1-2; D is possibly TRBD1 (5 bases). Between the trimmed V and J ends, which lost 7 bases and 2 bases, there was a span of 11 bases. Germline V gene sequence: CDR1 SEHNR, CDR2 FQNEAQ (reference sequence). CDR3 length: 13 residues. CDR3 nucleotides: TGTGCCAGCAACCAGGGTGGCAACTATGGCTACACCTTC. As protein: CASNQGGNYGYTF. The variable domain in full, completed from reference TRBV7-9 and TRBJ1-2, reads DTGVSQNPRHKITKRGQNVTFRCDPISEHNRLYWYRQTLGQGPEFLTYFQNEAQLEKSRLLSDRFSAERPKGSFSTLEIQRTEQGDSAMYLCASNQGGNYGYTFGSGTRLTVV.

The V gene is TRBV5-1, the J gene TRBJ2-3, with no clear D. The CDR3 runs to 14 residues. V was clipped by 0 bases and J by 0 bases, with 5 bases between them. CDR1 and CDR2 from the germline V gene are SGHRS and YFSETQ. CDR3 protein: CASSLAPSTDTQYF. CDR3 in DNA: TGCGCCAGCAGCTTGGCCCCTAGCACAGATACGCAGTATTTT.

This clone was observed once. This chain joins TRBV10-3 and TRBJ2-7; D is unresolved. The CDR3 sequence is 14 residues long. Trimming left V 6 bases short and J 0 bases short, with 12 bases between. Germline lookup yields CDR1 ENHRY and CDR2 SYGVKD. CDR3 residues: CAISPRLSSYEQYF. DNA of the CDR3: TGTGCCATCAGCCCCCGCCTGAGCTCCTACGAGCAGTACTTC.